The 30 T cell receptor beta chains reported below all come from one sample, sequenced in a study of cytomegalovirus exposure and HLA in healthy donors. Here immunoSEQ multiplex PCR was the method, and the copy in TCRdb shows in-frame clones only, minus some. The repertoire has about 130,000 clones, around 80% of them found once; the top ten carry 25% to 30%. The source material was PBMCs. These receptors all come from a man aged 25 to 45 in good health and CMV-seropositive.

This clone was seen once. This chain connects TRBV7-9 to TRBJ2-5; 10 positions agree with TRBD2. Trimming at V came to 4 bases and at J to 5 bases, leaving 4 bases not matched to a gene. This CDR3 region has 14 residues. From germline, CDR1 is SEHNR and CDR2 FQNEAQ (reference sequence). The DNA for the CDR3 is TGTGCCAGCAGCTATACTAGCGGGGCGGAGACCCAGTACTTC. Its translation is CASSYTSGAETQYF.

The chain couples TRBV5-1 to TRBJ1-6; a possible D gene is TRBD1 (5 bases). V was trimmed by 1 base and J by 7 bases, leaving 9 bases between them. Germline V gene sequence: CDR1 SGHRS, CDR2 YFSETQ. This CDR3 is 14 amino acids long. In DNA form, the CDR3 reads TGCGCCAGCAGCTTGCAGGGTGGGAATTCACCCCTCCACTTT. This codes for CASSLQGGNSPLHF.

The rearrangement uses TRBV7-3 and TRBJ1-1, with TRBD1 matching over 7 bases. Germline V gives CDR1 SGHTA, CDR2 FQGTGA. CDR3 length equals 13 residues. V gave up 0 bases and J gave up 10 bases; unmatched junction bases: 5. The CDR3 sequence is CASSLTETGIAFF. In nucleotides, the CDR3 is TGTGCCAGCAGCTTAACGGAGACAGGGATAGCTTTCTTT.

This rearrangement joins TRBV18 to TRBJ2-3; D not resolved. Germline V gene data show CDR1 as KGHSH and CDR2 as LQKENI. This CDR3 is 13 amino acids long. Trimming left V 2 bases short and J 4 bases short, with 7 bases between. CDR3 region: CASSPKAADTQYF. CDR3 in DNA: TGTGCCAGCTCACCAAAAGCTGCAGATACGCAGTATTTT.

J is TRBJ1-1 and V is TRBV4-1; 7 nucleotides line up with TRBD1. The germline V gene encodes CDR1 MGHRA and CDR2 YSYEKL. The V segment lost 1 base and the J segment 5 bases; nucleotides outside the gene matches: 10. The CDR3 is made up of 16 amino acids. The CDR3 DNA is TGCGCCAGCAGCCAAGTTCTCTTAAGGGGGCTTACTGAAGCTTTCTTT. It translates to CASSQVLLRGLTEAFF.

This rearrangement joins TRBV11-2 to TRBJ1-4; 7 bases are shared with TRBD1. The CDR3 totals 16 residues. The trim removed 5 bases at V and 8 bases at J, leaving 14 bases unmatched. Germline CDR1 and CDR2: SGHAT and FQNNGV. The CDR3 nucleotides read TGTGCCAGCAGCCCGCTATCCGGGACAGAAAGGGAAAAACTGTTTTTT. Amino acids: CASSPLSGTEREKLFF.

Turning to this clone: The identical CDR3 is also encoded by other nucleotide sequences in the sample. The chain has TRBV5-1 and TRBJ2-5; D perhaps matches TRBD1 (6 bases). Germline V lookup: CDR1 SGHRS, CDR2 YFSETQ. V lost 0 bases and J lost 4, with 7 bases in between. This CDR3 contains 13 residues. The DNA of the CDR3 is TGCGCCAGCAGCTTGGACAGGGTAGAGACCCAGTACTTC. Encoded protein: CASSLDRVETQYF.

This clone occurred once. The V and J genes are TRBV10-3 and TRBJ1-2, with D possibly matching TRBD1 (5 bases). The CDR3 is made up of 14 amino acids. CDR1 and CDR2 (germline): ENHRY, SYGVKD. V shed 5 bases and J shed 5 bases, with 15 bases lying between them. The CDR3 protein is CAISYSGVGYGYTF. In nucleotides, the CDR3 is TGTGCCATCAGTTACTCGGGGGTTGGATATGGCTACACCTTC.

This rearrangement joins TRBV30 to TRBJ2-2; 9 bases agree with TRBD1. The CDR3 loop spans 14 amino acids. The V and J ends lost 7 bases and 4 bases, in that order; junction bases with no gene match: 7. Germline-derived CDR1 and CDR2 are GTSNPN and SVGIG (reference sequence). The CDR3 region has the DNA TGTGCCTCCTCCGGGACAGGGCTCACCGGGGAGCTGTTTTTT. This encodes CASSGTGLTGELFF.

In DNA form, the CDR3 reads TGTGCCAGCAGTTCCCCACGGACAGGGGAATACGAGCAGTACTTC. Translated: CASSSPRTGEYEQYF. This chain links TRBV27 with TRBJ2-7; 9 bases agree with TRBD1. The germline V gene has CDR1 MNHEY and CDR2 SMNVEV (reference sequence). Trimming removed 4 bases from V and 4 bases from J; junction bases left unmatched: 8. The length of the CDR3 is 15 residues.

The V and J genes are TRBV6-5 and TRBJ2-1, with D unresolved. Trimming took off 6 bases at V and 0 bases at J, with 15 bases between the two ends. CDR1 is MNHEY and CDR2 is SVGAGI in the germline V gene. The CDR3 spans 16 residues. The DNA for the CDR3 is TGTGCCAGCAGGTACGACTCGGCTAGCTCCTACAATGAGCAGTTCTTC. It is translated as CASRYDSASSYNEQFF.

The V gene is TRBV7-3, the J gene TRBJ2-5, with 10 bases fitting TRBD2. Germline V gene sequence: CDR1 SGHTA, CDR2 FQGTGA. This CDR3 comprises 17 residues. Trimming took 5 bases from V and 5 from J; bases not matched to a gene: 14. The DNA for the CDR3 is TGTGCCAGCAGCAAGCGGGAGGGAAAGAGAGTACGGGAGACCCAGTACTTC. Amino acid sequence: CASSKREGKRVRETQYF.

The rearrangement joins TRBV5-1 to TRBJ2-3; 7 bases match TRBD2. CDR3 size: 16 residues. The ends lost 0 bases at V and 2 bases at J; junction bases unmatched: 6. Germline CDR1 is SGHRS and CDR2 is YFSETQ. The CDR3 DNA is TGCGCCAGCAGCTTGGTTCTAGCGGAGTTCACAGATACGCAGTATTTT. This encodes CASSLVLAEFTDTQYF.

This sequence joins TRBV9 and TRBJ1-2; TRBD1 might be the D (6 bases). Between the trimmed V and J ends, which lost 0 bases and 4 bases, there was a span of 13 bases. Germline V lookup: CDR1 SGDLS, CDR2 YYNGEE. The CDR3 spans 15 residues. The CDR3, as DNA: TGTGCCAGCAGCGTAGATTTGACAGGCCCCTATGGCTACACCTTC. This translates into CASSVDLTGPYGYTF.

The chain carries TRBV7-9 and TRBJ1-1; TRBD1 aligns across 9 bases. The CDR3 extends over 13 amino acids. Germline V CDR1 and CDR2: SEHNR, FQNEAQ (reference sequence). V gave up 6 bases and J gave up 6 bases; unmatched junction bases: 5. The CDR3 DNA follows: TGTGCCAGCAGACTGTGGGACAGGGCTGAAGCTTTCTTT. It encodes CASRLWDRAEAFF.

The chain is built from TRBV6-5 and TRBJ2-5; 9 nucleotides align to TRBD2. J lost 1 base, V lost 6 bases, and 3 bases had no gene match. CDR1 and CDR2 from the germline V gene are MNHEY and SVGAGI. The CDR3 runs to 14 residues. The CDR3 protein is CASSQAGGQETQYF. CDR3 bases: TGTGCCAGCAGCCAAGCGGGGGGCCAAGAGACCCAGTACTTC.

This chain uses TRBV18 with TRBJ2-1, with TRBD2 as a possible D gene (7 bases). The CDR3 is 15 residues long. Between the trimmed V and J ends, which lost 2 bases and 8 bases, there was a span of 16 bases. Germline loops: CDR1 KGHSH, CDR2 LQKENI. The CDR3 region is CASSPAGGPVDEQFF. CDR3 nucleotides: TGTGCCAGCTCACCAGCCGGGGGGCCGGTCGATGAGCAGTTCTTC.

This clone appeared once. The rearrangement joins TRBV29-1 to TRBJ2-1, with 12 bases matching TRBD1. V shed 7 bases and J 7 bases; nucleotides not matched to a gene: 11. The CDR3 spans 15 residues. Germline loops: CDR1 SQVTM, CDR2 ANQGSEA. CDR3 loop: CSAGGTGGARNEQFF. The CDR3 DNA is TGCAGCGCTGGCGGGACAGGGGGCGCCCGGAATGAGCAGTTCTTC.

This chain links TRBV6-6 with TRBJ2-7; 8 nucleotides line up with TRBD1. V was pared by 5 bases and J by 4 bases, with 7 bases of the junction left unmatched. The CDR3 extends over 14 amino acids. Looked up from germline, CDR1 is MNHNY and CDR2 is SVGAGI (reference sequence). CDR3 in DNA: TGTGCCAGCAGTAACCGGGACAGGACTTACGAGCAGTACTTC. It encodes CASSNRDRTYEQYF.

CDR3 in DNA: TGTGCCAGCAGACACCTCTGGGCGGGGGGGACTGAAGCTTTCTTT. Translation: CASRHLWAGGTEAFF. The chain combines TRBV25-1 with TRBJ1-1, with D possibly matching TRBD1 (5 bases). Germline loops: CDR1 MGHDK, CDR2 SYGVNS. Between the trimmed V and J ends, which lost 6 bases and 5 bases, there was a span of 19 bases. The CDR3 spans 15 residues.

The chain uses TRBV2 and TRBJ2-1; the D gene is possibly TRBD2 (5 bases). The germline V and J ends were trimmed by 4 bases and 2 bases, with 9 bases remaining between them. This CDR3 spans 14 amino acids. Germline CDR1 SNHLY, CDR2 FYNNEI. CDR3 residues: CASSAGIPYNEQFF. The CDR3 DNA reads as TGTGCCAGCAGTGCGGGAATACCCTACAATGAGCAGTTCTTC.

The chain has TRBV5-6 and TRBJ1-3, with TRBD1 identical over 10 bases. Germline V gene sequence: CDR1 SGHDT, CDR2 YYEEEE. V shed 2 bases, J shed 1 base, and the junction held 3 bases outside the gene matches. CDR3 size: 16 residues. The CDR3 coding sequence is TGTGCCAGCAGCTTCAGACAGGGGGCTTCTGGAAACACCATATATTTT. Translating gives CASSFRQGASGNTIYF.

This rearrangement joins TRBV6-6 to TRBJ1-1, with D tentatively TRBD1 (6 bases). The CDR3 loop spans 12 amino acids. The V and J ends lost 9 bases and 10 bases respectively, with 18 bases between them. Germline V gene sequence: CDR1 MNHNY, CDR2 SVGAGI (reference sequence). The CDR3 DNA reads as TGTGCCAGTTCTACAGGGATGGTTGGAGCTTTCTTT. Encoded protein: CASSTGMVGAFF.

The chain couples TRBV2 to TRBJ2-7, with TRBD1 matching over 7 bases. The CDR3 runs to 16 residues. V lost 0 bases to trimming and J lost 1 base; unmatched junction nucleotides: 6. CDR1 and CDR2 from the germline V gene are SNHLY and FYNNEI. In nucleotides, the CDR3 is TGTGCCAGCAGTGAAGCGCTAGCAGGGGGATCCTACGAGCAGTACTTC. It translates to CASSEALAGGSYEQYF.

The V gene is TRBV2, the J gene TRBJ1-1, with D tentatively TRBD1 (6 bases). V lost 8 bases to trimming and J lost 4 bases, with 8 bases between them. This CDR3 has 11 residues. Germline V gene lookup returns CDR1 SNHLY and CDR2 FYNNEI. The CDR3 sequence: CASAGATEAFF. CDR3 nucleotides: TGTGCCAGCGCAGGGGCCACTGAAGCTTTCTTT.

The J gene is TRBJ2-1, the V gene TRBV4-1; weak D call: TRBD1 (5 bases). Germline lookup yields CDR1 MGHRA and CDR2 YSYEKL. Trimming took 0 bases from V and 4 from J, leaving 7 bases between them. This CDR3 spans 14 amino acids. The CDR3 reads CASSQDRQYNEQFF. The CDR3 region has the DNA TGCGCCAGCAGCCAAGATCGACAGTACAATGAGCAGTTCTTC.

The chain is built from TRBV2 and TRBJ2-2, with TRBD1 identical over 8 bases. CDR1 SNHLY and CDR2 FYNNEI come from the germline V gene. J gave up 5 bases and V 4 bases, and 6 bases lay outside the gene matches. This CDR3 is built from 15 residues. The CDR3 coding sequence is TGTGCCAGCAGTGTTGCAGGGGGCGTTACCGGGGAGCTGTTTTTT. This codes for CASSVAGGVTGELFF.

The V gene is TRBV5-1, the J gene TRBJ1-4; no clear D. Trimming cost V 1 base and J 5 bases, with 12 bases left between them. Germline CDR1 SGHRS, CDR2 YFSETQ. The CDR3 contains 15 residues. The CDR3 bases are TGCGCCAGCAGCTTGACAAAAGAACAGAATGAAAAACTGTTTTTT. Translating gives CASSLTKEQNEKLFF. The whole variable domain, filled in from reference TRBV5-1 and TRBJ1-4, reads KAGVTQTPRYLIKTRGQQVTLSCSPISGHRSVSWYQQTPGQGLQFLFEYFSETQRNKGNFPGRFSGRQFSNSRSEMNVSTLELGDSALYLCASSLTKEQNEKLFFGSGTQLSVL.

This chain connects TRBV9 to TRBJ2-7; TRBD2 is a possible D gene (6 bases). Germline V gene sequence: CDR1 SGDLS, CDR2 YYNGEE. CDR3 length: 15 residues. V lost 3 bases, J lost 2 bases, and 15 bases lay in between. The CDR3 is CASSAGSGGTYEQYF. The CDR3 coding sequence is TGTGCCAGCAGCGCTGGATCGGGCGGGACCTACGAGCAGTACTTC.

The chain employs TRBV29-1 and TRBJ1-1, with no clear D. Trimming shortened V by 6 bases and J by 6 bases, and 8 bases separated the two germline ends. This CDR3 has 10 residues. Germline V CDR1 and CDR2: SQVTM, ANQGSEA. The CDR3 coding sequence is TGCAGCGTGAGTCATGCTGAAGCTTTCTTT. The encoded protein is CSVSHAEAFF.